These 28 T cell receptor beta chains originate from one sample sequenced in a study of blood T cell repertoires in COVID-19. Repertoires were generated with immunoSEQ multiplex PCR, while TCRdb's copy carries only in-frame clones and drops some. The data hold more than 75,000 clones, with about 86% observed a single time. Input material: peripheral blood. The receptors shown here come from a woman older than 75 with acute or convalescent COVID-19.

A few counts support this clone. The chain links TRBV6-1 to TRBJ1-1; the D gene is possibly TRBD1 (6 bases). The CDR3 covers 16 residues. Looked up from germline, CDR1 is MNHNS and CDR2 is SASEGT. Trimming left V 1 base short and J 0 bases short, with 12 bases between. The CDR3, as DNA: TGTGCCAGCAGTGAAGACCCAGGGGCTATGAACACTGAAGCTTTCTTT. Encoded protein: CASSEDPGAMNTEAFF.

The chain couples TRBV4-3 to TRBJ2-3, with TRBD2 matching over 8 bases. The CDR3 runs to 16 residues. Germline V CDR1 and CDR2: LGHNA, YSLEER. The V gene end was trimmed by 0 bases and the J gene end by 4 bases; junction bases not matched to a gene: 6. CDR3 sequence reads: CASSQEVSGGADTQYF. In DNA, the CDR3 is TGCGCCAGCAGCCAAGAAGTGAGCGGGGGTGCAGATACGCAGTATTTT.

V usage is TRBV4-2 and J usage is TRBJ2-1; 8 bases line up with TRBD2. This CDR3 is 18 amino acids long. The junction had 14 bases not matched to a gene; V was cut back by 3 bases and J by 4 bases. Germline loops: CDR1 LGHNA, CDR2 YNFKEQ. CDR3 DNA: TGTGCCAGCAGCCAGACCGTCGGGGCGGCGGGGGGATACAATGAGCAGTTCTTC. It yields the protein CASSQTVGAAGGYNEQFF.

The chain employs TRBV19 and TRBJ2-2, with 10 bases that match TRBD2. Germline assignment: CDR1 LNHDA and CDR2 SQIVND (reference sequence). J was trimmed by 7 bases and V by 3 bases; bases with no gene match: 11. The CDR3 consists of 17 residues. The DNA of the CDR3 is TGTGCCAGTAGTATCGGGCTAGCGGGAGTAGGCGTCGGGGAGCTGTTTTTT. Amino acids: CASSIGLAGVGVGELFF.

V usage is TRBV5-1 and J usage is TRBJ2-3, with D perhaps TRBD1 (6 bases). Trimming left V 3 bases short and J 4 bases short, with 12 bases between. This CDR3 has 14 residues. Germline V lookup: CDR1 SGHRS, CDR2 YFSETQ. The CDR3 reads CASSWEQGADTQYF. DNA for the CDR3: TGCGCCAGCAGCTGGGAACAGGGTGCAGATACGCAGTATTTT.

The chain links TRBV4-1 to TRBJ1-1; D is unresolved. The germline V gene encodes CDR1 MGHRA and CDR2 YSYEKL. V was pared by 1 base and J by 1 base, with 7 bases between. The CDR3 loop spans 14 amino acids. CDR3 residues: CASSQVRGNTEAFF. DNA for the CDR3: TGCGCCAGCAGCCAAGTCCGAGGGAACACTGAAGCTTTCTTT.

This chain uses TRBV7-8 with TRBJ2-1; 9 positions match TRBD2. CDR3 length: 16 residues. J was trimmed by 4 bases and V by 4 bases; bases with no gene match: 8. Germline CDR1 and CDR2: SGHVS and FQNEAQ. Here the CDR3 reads CASSYPGLATYNEQFF. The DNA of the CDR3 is TGTGCCAGCAGCTACCCAGGACTAGCGACTTACAATGAGCAGTTCTTC.

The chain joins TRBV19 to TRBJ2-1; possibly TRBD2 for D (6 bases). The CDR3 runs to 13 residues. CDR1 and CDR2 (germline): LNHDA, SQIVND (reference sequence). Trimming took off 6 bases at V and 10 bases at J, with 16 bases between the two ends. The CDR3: CASSSTSLGEQFF. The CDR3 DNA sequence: TGTGCCAGTAGCTCGACTAGTTTAGGGGAGCAGTTCTTC.

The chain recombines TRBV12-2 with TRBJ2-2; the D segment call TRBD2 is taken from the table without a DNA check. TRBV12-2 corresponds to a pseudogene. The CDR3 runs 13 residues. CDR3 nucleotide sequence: TGTGCATCCGCGAGAGAGCTGAACGGGGAGCTGTTTTTT. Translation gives CASARELNGELFF.

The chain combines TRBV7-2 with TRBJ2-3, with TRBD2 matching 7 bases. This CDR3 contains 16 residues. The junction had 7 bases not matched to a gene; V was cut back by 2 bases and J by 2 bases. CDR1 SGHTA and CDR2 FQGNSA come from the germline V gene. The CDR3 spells CASSLRSGGSTDTQYF. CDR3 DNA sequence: TGTGCCAGCAGCTTAAGGTCCGGGGGGTCCACAGATACGCAGTATTTT.

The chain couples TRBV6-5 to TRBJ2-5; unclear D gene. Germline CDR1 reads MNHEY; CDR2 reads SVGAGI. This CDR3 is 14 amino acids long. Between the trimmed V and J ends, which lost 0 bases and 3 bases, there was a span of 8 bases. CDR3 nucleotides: TGTGCCAGCAGTTACTCGTGGGCAAAAGAGACCCAGTACTTC. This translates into CASSYSWAKETQYF.

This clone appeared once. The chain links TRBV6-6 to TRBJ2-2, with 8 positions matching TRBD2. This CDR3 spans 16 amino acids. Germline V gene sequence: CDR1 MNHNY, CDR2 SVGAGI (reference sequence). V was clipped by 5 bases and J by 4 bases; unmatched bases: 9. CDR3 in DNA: TGTGCCAGCAGTCCCGACCCAGCGGGAGTCACCGGGGAGCTGTTTTTT. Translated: CASSPDPAGVTGELFF.

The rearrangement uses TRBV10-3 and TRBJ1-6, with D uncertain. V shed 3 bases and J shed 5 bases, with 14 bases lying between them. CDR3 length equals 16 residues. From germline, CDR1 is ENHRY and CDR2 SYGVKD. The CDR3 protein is CAISEGRSFHNSPLHF. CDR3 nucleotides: TGTGCCATCAGTGAAGGCAGGTCTTTTCATAATTCACCCCTCCACTTT.

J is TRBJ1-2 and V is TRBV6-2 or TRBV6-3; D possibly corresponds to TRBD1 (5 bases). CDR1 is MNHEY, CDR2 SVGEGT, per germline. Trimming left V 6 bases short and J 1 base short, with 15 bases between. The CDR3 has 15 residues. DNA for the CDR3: TGTGCCAGCAGCGACGAGGGGACTATTAACTATGGCTACACCTTC. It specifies CASSDEGTINYGYTF.

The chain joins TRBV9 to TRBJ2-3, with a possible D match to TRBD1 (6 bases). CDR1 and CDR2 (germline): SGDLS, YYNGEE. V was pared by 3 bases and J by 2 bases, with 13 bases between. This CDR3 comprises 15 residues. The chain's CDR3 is CASSAQGLATDTQYF. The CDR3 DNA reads TGTGCCAGCAGCGCACAGGGCCTTGCCACAGATACGCAGTATTTT. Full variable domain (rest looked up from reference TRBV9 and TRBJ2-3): DSGVTQTPKHLITATGQRVTLRCSPRSGDLSVYWYQQSLDQGLQFLIQYYNGEERAKGNILERFSAQQFPDLHSELNLSSLELGDSALYFCASSAQGLATDTQYFGPGTRLTVL.

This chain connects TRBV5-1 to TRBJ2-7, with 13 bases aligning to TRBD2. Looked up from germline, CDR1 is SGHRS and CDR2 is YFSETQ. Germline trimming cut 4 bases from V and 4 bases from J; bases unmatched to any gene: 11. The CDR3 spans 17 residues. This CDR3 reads CASSLIRPGLAGYEQYF. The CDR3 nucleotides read TGCGCCAGCAGCCTTATAAGGCCGGGACTAGCGGGATACGAGCAGTACTTC.

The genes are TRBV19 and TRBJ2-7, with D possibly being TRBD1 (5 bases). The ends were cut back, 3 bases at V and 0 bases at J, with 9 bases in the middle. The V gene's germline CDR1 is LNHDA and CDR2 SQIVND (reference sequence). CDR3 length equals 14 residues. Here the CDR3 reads CASSMSRASYEQYF. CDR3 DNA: TGTGCCAGTAGTATGTCCAGGGCCTCCTACGAGCAGTACTTC.

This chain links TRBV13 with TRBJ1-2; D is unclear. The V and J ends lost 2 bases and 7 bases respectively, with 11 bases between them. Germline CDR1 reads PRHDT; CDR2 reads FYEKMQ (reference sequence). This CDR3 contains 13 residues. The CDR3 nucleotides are TGTGCCAGCAGCTTAAGTAGGGAGGTTGGCTACACCTTC. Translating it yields CASSLSREVGYTF.

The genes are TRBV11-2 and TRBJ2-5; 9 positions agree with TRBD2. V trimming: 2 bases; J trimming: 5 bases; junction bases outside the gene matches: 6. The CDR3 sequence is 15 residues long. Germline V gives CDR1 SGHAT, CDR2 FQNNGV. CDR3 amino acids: CASSLPGLASETQYF. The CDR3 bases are TGTGCCAGCAGCTTACCGGGACTAGCCTCGGAGACCCAGTACTTC. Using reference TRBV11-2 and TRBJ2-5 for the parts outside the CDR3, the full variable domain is EAGVAQSPRYKIIEKRQSVAFWCNPISGHATLYWYQQILGQGPKLLIQFQNNGVVDDSQLPKDRFSAERLKGVDSTLKIQPAKLEDSAVYLCASSLPGLASETQYFGPGTRLLVL.

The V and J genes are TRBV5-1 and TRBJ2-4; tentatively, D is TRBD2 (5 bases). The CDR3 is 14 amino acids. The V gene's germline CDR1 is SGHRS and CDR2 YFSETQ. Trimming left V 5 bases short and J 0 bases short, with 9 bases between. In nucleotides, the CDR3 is TGCGCCAGCAGAGAGGGCCAAGCCAAAAACATTCAGTACTTC. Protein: CASREGQAKNIQYF.

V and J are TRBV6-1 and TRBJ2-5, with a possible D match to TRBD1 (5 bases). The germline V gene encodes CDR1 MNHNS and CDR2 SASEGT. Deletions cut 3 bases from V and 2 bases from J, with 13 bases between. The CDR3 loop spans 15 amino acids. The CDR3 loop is CASSESQGRQETQYF. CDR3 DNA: TGTGCCAGCAGTGAGTCTCAGGGTCGTCAAGAGACCCAGTACTTC.

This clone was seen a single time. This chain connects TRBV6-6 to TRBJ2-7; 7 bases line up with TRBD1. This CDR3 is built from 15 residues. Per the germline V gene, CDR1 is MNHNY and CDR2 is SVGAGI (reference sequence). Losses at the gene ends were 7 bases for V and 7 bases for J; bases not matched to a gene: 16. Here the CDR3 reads CASIQTGQRLWEQYF. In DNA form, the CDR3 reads TGTGCCAGCATTCAAACGGGACAGCGACTTTGGGAGCAGTACTTC.

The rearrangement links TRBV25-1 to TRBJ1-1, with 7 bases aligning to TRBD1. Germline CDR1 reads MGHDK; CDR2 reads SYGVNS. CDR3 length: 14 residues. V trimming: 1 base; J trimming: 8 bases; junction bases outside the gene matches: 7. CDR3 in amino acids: CASSESLTGDEAFF. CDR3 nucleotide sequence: TGTGCCAGCAGTGAATCCCTAACAGGGGACGAAGCTTTCTTT.

For the CDR3, the DNA is TGCGCCAGCAGCCGGGACAGGGTTGGCACTGAAGCTTTCTTT. Residues: CASSRDRVGTEAFF. V is TRBV5-1 and J is TRBJ1-1, with 9 bases lining up with TRBD1. J lost 4 bases, V lost 4 bases, and 5 bases had no gene match. The CDR3 is 14 amino acids. The V gene's germline CDR1 is SGHRS and CDR2 YFSETQ.

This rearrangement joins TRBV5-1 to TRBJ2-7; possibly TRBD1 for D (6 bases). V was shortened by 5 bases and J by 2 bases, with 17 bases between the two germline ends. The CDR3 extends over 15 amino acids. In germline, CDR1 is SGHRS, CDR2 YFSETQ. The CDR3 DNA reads TGCGCCAGCAGTCCGCAGCCGGGACACCCCTACGAGCAGTACTTC. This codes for CASSPQPGHPYEQYF.

CDR3 sequence reads: CASSLAQGGQETQYF. The CDR3 DNA sequence: TGTGCCAGCAGTTTGGCCCAGGGTGGGCAAGAGACCCAGTACTTC. The chain combines TRBV6-2 or TRBV6-3 with TRBJ2-5, with D perhaps TRBD1 (5 bases). Per the germline V gene, CDR1 is MNHEY and CDR2 is SVGEGT. The length of the CDR3 is 15 residues. Between the trimmed V and J ends, which lost 4 bases and 2 bases, there was a span of 14 bases.

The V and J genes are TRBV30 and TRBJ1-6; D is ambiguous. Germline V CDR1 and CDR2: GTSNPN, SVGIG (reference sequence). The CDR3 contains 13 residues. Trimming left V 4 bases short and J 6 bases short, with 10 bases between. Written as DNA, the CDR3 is TGTGCCTGGAAGTCGGGGTTTAATTCACCCCTCCACTTT. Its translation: CAWKSGFNSPLHF.

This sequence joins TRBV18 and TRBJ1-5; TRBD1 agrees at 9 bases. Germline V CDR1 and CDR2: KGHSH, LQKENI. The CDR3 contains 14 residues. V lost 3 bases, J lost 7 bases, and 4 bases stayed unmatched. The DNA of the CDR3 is TGTGCCAGCTCACCGGACAGGGGTAAACAGCCCCAGCATTTT. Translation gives CASSPDRGKQPQHF.